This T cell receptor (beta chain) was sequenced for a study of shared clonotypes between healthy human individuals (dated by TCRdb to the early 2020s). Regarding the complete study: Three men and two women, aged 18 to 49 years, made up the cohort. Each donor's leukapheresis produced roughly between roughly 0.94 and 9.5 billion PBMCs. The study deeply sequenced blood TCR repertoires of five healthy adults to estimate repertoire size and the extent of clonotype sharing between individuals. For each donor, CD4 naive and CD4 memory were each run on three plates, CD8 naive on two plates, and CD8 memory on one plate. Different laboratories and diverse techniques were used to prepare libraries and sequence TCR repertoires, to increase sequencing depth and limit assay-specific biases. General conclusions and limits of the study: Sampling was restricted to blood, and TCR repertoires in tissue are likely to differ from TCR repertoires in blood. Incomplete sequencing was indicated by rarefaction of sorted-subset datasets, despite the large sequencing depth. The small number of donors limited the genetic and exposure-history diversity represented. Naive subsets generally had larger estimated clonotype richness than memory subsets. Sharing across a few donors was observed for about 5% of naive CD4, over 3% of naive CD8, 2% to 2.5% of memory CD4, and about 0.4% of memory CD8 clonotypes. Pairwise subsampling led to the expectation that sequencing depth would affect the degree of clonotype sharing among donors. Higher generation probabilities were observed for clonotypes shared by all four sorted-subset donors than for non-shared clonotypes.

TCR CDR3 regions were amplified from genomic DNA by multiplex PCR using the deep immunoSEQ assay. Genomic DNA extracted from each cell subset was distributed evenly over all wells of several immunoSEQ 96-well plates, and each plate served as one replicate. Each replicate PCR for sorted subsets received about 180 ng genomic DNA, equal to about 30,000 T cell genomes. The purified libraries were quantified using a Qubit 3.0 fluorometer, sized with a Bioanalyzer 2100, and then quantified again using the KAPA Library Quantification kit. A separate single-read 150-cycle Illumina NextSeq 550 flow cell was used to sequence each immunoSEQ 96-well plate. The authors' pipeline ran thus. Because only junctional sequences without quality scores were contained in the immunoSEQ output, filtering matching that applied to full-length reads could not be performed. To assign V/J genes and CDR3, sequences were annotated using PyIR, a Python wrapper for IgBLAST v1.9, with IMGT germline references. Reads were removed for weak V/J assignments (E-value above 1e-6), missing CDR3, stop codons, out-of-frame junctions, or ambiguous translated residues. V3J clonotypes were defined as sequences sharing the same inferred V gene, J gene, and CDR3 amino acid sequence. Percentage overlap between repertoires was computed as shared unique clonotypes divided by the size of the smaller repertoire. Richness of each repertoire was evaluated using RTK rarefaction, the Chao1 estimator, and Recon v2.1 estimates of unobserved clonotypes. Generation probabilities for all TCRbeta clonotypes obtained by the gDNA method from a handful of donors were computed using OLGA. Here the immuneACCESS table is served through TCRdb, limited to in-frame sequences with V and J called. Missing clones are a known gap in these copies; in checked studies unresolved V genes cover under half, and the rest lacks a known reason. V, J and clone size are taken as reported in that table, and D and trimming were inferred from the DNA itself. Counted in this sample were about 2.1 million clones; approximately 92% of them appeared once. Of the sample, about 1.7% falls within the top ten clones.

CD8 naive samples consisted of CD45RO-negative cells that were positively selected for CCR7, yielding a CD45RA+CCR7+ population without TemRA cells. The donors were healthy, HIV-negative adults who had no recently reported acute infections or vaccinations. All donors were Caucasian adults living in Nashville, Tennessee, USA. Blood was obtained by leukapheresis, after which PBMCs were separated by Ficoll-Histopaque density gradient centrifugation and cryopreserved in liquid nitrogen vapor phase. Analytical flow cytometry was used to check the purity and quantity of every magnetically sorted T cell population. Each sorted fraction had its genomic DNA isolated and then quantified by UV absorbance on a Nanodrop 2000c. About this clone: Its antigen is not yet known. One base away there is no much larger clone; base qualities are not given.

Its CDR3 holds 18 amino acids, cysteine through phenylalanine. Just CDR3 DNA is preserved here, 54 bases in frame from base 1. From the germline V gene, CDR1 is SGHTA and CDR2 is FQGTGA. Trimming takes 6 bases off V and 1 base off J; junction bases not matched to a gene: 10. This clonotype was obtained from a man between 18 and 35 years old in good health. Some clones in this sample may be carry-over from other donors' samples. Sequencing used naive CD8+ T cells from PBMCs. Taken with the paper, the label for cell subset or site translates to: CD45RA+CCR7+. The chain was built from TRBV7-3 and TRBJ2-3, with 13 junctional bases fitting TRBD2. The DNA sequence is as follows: TGTGCCAGCAGAGCCCGACTAGCGGGAGGCCCGGGCACAGATACGCAGTATTTT. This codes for CASRARLAGGPGTDTQYF.